This T cell receptor beta chain was captured in a study of blood T cell repertoires in COVID-19. About the study: The analysed material was cDNA or gDNA that came from T cells, B-cell-depleted T cells, or PBMCs.

Germline V lookup: CDR1 LGHDT, CDR2 YNNKEL (reference sequence). Trimming shortened V by 6 bases and J by 3 bases, and 8 bases separated the two germline ends. The CDR3 covers 12 residues. Measured with immunoSEQ multiplex PCR; TCRdb has only the in-frame clones, and not every one. The sample has some 380,000 clones, more than 70% seen once. This TCR was sampled from a man younger than 40 who had recovered from COVID-19. The gene calls are TRBV3-1 (or the pseudogene TRBV3-2) and TRBJ1-1; perhaps TRBD1 as D (6 bases). The sample comprised PBMCs or T cells enriched from blood (not recorded which). The CDR3, as DNA: TGTGCCAGCAGTAACAGGGACACTGAAGCTTTCTTT. Protein sequence: CASSNRDTEAFF.